This T cell receptor (beta chain) was recovered during a study of T cell responses to AZD1222 COVID-19 vaccine. Study conclusions and caveats: Spike was spanned by vaccine-associated CD4 TCRs, with dominance at 160-218 and 743-854.

Worth noting for this clone: Antigen unknown.

The protocol was immunoSEQ multiplex PCR, while the TCRdb copy is restricted to in-frame clones and leaves out a portion. This table has more than 150,000 clones, approximately 91% appearing once. The CDR3 totals 16 residues. Germline V lookup: CDR1 MNHNS, CDR2 SASEGT. V was pared by 2 bases and J by 2 bases, with 12 bases between. This receptor was taken from an adult who received the AZD1222 COVID-19 vaccine. The rearrangement uses TRBV6-1 and TRBJ2-2; TRBD1 might be the D (5 bases). The specimen comprised peripheral blood, sampled 28 days after the second AZD1222 dose. CDR3 in amino acids: CASSENWGSNTGELFF. CDR3 in DNA: TGTGCCAGCAGTGAAAACTGGGGCAGTAACACCGGGGAGCTGTTTTTT.